Below are 15 T cell receptor beta chains sequenced from a single sample in a study of T-cell memory formation after mild COVID-19. TCRdb redid the calling of the 5' RACE reads with MiXCR, one entry per CDR3 protein. Of roughly 68,000 distinct CDR3 sequences in the sample, approximately 15% were seen once. Sequenced material: PBMCs or a T cell subset sorted from them (not recorded which). These receptors originate from an adult woman who had mild COVID-19 (a few samples of this study predate the infection). Cell type and time point are not known.

This clonotype was detected a few times. V gene TRBV29-1 combines with J gene TRBJ2-1, with TRBD2 matching 10 bases. Germline CDR1 and CDR2: SQVTM and ANQGSEA. The V and J ends lost 4 bases and 6 bases, in that order; junction bases with no gene match: 12. The length of the CDR3 is 16 residues. The CDR3 DNA follows: TGCAGCGTTGCGGGAGCGGGAGGGCCGTCCGGCAATGAGCAGTTCTTC. As protein: CSVAGAGGPSGNEQFF.

This clonotype was observed a few times. The gene calls are TRBV4-3 and TRBJ2-3; 8 bases are a match to TRBD2. CDR1 and CDR2 from the germline V gene are LGHNA and YSLEER. The CDR3 length is 18 residues. With V trimmed by 2 bases and J by 4 bases, 14 bases remained unmatched. The CDR3 loop reads CASSQSLLAGGPPDTQYF. As DNA, the CDR3 is TGCGCCAGCAGCCAAAGCCTGCTCGCGGGGGGCCCCCCAGATACGCAGTATTTT.

The chain recombines TRBV5-5 with TRBJ2-3, with TRBD2 matching 10 bases. Germline values: CDR1 SGHKS, CDR2 YYEKEE (reference sequence). J was trimmed by 4 bases and V by 3 bases; bases with no gene match: 8. This CDR3 is 16 amino acids long. The CDR3 sequence is CASSWTLAGVADTQYF. The DNA for the CDR3 is TGTGCCAGCAGCTGGACCCTAGCGGGAGTGGCAGATACGCAGTATTTT. The complete variable domain, with remaining parts taken from reference TRBV5-5 and TRBJ2-3, reads DAGVTQSPTHLIKTRGQQVTLRCSPISGHKSVSWYQQVLGQGPQFIFQYYEKEERGRGNFPDRFSARQFPNYSSELNVNALLLGDSALYLCASSWTLAGVADTQYFGPGTRLTVL.

The chain couples TRBV19 to TRBJ2-7; 9 positions match TRBD2. The V gene's germline CDR1 is LNHDA and CDR2 SQIVND (reference sequence). The CDR3 has 16 amino acids. With V trimmed by 3 bases and J by 4 bases, 10 bases remained unmatched. In DNA, the CDR3 is TGTGCCAGTAGTATGACCAGTAGCGGGAGCATTTACGAGCAGTACTTC. Its protein product is CASSMTSSGSIYEQYF.

This clonotype was counted ten times or more. This sequence joins TRBV2 and TRBJ2-3, with 7 bases identical to TRBD2. V shed 3 bases and J 14 bases; nucleotides not matched to a gene: 11. The CDR3 length is 13 residues. Germline-derived CDR1 and CDR2 are SNHLY and FYNNEI. CDR3 protein: CASSEGNSGLRYF. The CDR3 DNA is TGTGCCAGCAGTGAGGGGAATAGCGGGTTAAGGTATTTT.

V usage is TRBV29-1 and J usage is TRBJ2-2; D is perhaps TRBD1 (5 bases). Looked up from germline, CDR1 is SQVTM and CDR2 is ANQGSEA. The CDR3 is 12 amino acids. The V end was cut by 2 bases, the J end by 7 bases, with 8 bases between. CDR3 nucleotides: TGCAGCGTTGAATGGGGCCACGGGGAGCTGTTTTTT. Amino acids: CSVEWGHGELFF.

Points on this clonotype: An end of the junction differs from the germline gene, which may be a read error. The chain carries TRBV5-1 and TRBJ2-1, with D possibly being TRBD1 or TRBD2 (5 bases each). From germline, CDR1 is SGHRS and CDR2 YFSETQ. The CDR3 is 15 residues long. In DNA form, the CDR3 reads TGCGCCAGCAGCCCCGAGAGACCTTCGGACACCCCGCGGGTCTTC. This translates into CASSPERPSDTPRVF.

V usage is TRBV7-6 and J usage is TRBJ2-3; 13 positions agree with TRBD2. This CDR3 region has 16 residues. Losses at the gene ends were 5 bases for V and 5 bases for J; bases not matched to a gene: 7. CDR1 and CDR2 (germline): SGHVS, FNYEAQ. CDR3 loop: CASSPRLAGGGDTQYF. DNA for the CDR3: TGTGCCAGCAGCCCCCGACTAGCGGGGGGTGGAGATACGCAGTATTTT.

This chain joins TRBV12-5 and TRBJ2-7, with D hard to call. V lost 8 bases and J 7 bases, leaving 15 bases between the germline ends. Germline CDR1 LGHNT, CDR2 FRNRAP. The CDR3 runs to 12 residues. The CDR3 DNA reads as TGTGCTAGTTCTCCGGTGACCTGGGAGCAGTACTTC. Its protein is CASSPVTWEQYF.

The table lists this clonotype with many counts. The chain employs TRBV12-3 or TRBV12-4 and TRBJ2-7; 7 bases fit TRBD1. This CDR3 is built from 13 residues. V was pared by 6 bases and J by 3 bases, with 5 bases of the junction left unmatched. This CDR3 reads CASSPGTVYEQYF. The CDR3 DNA reads as TGTGCCAGCAGCCCTGGGACAGTCTACGAGCAGTACTTC.

This clonotype was seen a few times. The genes are TRBV18 and TRBJ2-7; 8 bases fit TRBD2. Germline CDR1 reads KGHSH; CDR2 reads LQKENI. Germline trimming cut 7 bases from V and 6 bases from J; bases unmatched to any gene: 8. The CDR3 is 13 amino acids. The CDR3 loop is CASCTGRDSEQYF. Written as DNA, the CDR3 is TGTGCCAGCTGTACCGGGAGGGACTCCGAGCAGTACTTC. The full variable domain, with the rest looked up from reference TRBV18 and TRBJ2-7, is NAGVMQNPRHLVRRRGQEARLRCSPMKGHSHVYWYRQLPEEGLKFMVYLQKENIIDESGMPKERFSAEFPKEGPSILRIQQVVRGDSAAYFCASCTGRDSEQYFGPGTRLTVT.

This clonotype has a handful of counts. V is TRBV7-9 and J is TRBJ2-2, with 11 nucleotides matching TRBD1. CDR3 size: 16 residues. Germline CDR1 and CDR2: SEHNR and FQNEAQ (reference sequence). J lost 4 bases, V lost 5 bases, and 6 bases had no gene match. The CDR3 sequence: CASSTPGQGGTGELFF. The CDR3 coding sequence is TGTGCCAGCAGCACGCCGGGACAGGGGGGCACCGGGGAGCTGTTTTTT.

This clonotype was seen more than once but under ten times. V and J are TRBV20-1 and TRBJ2-7; no definite D call. Per the germline V gene, CDR1 is DFQATT and CDR2 is SNEGSKA (reference sequence). This CDR3 comprises 15 residues. Trimming left V 4 bases short and J 0 bases short, with 16 bases between. The CDR3 protein is CSATARGQRSYEQYF. The CDR3 DNA reads as TGCAGTGCTACCGCCCGTGGGCAGCGCTCCTACGAGCAGTACTTC.

The chain is built from TRBV12-3 or TRBV12-4 and TRBJ2-5; 11 nucleotides line up with TRBD1. CDR3 size: 14 residues. Trimming at V came to 5 bases and at J to 5 bases, leaving 4 bases not matched to a gene. The CDR3 nucleotides read TGTGCCAGCAGTCCGGGACAGGGGGTGGAGACCCAGTACTTC. As protein: CASSPGQGVETQYF.

The table lists this clonotype with a few counts. V usage is TRBV12-3 or TRBV12-4 and J usage is TRBJ2-7, with D possibly matching TRBD2 (7 bases). Trimming shortened V by 5 bases and J by 7 bases, and 15 bases separated the two germline ends. CDR3 length: 13 residues. CDR3 protein: CASSTGGRGEQYF. In DNA form, the CDR3 reads TGTGCCAGCAGTACCGGAGGGAGGGGGGAGCAGTACTTC.